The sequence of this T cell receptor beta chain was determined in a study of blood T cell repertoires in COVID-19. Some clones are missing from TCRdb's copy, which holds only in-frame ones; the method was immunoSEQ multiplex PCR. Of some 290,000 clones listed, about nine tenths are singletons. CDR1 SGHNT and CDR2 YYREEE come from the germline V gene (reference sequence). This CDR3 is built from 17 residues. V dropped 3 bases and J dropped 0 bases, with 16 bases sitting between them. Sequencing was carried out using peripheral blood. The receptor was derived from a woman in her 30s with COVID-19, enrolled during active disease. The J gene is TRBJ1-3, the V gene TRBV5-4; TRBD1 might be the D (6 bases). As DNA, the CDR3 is TGTGCCAGCAGCTCTACAGGGAGGGGTAGCTCTGGAAACACCATATATTTT. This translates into CASSSTGRGSSGNTIYF.